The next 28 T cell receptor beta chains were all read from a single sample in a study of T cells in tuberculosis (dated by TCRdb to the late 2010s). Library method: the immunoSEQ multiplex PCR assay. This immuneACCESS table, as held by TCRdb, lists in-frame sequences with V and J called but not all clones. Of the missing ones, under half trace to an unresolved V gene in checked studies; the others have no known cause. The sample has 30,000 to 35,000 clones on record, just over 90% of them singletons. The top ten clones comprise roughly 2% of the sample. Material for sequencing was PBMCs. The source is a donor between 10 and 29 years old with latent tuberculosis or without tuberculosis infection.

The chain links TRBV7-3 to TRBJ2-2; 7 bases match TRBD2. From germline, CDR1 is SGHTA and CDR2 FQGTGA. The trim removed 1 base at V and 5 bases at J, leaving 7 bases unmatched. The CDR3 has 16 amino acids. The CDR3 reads CASSLSGRVGTGELFF. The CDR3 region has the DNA TGTGCCAGCAGCTTAAGCGGGAGAGTAGGGACCGGGGAGCTGTTTTTT. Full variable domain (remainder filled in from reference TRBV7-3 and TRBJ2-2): GAGVSQTPSNKVTEKGKYVELRCDPISGHTALYWYRQSLGQGPEFLIYFQGTGAADDSGLPNDRFFAVRPEGSVSTLKIQRTERGDSAVYLCASSLSGRVGTGELFFGEGSRLTVL.

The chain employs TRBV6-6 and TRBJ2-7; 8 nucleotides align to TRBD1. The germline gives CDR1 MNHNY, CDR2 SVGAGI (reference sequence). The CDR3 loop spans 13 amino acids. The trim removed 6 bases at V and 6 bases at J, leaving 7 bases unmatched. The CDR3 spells CASSPGTGVEQYF. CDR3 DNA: TGTGCCAGCAGCCCCGGGACAGGCGTCGAGCAGTACTTC.

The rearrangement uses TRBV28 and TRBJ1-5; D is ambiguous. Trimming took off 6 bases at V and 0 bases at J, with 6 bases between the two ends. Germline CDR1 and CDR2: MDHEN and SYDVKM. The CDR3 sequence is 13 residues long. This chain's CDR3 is CASREGSNQPQHF. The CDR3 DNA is TGTGCCAGCAGAGAGGGTAGCAATCAGCCCCAGCATTTT.

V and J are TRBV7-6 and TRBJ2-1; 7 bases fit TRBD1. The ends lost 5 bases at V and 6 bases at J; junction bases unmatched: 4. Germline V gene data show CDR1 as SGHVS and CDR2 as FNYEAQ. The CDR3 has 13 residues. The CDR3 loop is CASSPWTGNEQFF. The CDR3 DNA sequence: TGTGCCAGCAGCCCATGGACAGGCAATGAGCAGTTCTTC. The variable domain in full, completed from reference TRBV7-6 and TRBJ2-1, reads GAGVSQSPRYKVTKRGQDVALRCDPISGHVSLYWYRQALGQGPEFLTYFNYEAQQDKSGLPNDRFSAERPEGSISTLTIQRTEQRDSAMYRCASSPWTGNEQFFGPGTRLTVL.

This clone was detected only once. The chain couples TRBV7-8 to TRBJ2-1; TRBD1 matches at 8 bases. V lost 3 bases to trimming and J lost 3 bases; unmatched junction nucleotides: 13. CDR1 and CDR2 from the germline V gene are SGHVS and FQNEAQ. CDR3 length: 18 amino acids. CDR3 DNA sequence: TGTGCCAGCAGCTTGGTCTATCGGACAGGGAGGAACTACAATGAGCAGTTCTTC. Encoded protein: CASSLVYRTGRNYNEQFF.

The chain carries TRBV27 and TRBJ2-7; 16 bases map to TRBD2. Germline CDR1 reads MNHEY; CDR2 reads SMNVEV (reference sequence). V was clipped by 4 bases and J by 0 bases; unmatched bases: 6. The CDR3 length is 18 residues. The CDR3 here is CASSSLGLAGGSSYEQYF. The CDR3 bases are TGTGCCAGCAGTTCGCTGGGACTAGCGGGGGGGAGCTCCTACGAGCAGTACTTC.

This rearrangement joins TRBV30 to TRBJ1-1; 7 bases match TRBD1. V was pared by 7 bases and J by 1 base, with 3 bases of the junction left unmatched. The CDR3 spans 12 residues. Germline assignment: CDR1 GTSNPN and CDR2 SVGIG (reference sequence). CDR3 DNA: TGTGCCTCTGCAGGGGGGAACACTGAAGCTTTCTTT. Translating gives CASAGGNTEAFF.

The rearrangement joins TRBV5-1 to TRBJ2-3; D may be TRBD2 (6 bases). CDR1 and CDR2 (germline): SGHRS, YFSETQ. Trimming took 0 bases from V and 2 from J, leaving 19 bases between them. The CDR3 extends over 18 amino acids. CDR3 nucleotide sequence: TGCGCCAGCAGCTTGGCTACGGCCGGGACTGTGATCACAGATACGCAGTATTTT. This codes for CASSLATAGTVITDTQYF.

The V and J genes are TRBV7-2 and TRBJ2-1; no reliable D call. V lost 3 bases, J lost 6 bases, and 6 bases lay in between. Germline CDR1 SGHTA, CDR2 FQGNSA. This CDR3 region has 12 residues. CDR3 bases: TGTGCCAGCAGCTTTTCCGGCAATGAGCAGTTCTTC. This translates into CASSFSGNEQFF.

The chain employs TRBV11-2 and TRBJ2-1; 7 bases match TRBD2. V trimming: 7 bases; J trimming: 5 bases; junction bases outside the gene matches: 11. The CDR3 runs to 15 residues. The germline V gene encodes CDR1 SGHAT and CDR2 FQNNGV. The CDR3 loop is CASTDGGSGNNEQFF. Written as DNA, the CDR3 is TGTGCCAGCACCGATGGGGGAAGCGGGAACAATGAGCAGTTCTTC.

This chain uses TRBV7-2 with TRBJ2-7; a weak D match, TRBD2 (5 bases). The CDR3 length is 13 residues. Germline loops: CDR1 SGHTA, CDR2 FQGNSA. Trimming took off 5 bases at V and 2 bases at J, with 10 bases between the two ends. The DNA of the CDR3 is TGTGCCAGCAGCCTTCTCGGGGCCTACGAGCAGTACTTC. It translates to CASSLLGAYEQYF.

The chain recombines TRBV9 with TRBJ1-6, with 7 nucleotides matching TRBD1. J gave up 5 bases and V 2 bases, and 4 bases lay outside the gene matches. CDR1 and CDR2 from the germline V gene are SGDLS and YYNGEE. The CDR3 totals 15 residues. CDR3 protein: CASSVSGTDNSPLHF. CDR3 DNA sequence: TGTGCCAGCAGCGTCTCCGGGACAGATAATTCACCCCTCCACTTT. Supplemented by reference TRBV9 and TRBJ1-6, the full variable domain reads DSGVTQTPKHLITATGQRVTLRCSPRSGDLSVYWYQQSLDQGLQFLIQYYNGEERAKGNILERFSAQQFPDLHSELNLSSLELGDSALYFCASSVSGTDNSPLHFGNGTRLTVT.

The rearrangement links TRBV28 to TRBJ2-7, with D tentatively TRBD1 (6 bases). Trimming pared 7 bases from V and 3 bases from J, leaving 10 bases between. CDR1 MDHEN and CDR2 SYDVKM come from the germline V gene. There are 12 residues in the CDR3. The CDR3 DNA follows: TGTGCCAGCATTGGACAGAACTACGAGCAGTACTTC. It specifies CASIGQNYEQYF.

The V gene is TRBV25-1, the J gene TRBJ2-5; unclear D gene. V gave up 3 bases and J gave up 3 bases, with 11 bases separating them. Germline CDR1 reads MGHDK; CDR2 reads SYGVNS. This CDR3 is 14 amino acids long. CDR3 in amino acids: CASSELETEETQYF. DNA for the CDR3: TGTGCCAGCAGTGAGCTTGAAACGGAAGAGACCCAGTACTTC.

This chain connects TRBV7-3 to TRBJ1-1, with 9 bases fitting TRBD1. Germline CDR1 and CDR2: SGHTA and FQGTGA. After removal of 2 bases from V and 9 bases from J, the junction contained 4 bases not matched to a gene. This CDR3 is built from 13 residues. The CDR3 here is CASSLGQGNKAFF. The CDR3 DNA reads TGTGCCAGCAGCTTAGGACAGGGGAACAAAGCTTTCTTT.

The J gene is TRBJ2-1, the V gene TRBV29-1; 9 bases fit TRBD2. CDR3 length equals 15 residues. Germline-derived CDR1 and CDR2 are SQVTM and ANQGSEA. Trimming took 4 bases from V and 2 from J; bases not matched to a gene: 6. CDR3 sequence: CSVGGASGAYNEQFF. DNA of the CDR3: TGCAGCGTTGGGGGTGCTAGCGGGGCCTACAATGAGCAGTTCTTC.

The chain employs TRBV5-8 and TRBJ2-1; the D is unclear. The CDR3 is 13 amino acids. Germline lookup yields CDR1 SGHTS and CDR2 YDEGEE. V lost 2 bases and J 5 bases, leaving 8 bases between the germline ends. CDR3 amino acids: CASSFSVHNEQFF. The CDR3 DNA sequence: TGTGCCAGCAGCTTCTCCGTCCACAATGAGCAGTTCTTC.

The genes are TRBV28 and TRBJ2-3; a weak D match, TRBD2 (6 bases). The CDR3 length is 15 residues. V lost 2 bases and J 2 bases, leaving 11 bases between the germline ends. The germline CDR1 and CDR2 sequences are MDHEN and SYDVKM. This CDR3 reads CASSLGRGNTDTQYF. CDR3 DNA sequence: TGTGCCAGCAGTTTAGGACGGGGGAACACAGATACGCAGTATTTT.

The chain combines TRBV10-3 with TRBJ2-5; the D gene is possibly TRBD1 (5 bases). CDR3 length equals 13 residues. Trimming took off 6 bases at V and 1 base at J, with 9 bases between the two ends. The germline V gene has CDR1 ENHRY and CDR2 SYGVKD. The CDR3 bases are TGTGCCATCAGCCGACAGCCCCAAGAGACCCAGTACTTC. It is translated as CAISRQPQETQYF.

CDR3: CASSLASQRGETQYF. CDR3 in DNA: TGTGCCAGCAGTTTAGCAAGTCAGCGTGGGGAGACCCAGTACTTC. The rearrangement uses TRBV6-6 and TRBJ2-5; D gene unclear. The CDR3 has 15 amino acids. V dropped 4 bases and J dropped 5 bases, with 17 bases sitting between them. Per germline, CDR1 MNHNY and CDR2 SVGAGI (reference sequence).

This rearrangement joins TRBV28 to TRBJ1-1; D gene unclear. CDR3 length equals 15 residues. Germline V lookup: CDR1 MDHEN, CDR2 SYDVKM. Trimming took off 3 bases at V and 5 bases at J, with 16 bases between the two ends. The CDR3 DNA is TGTGCCAGCAGTTTTGAGCGGGTAACGGGGACTGAAGCTTTCTTT. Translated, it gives CASSFERVTGTEAFF.

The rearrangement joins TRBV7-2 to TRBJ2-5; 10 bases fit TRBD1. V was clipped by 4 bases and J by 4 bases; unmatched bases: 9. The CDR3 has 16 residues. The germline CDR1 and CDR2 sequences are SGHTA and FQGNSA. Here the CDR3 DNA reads TGTGCCAGCAGCTCGTGGACAGGGGGAAGTGGAGAGACCCAGTACTTC. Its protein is CASSSWTGGSGETQYF. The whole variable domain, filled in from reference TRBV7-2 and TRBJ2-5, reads GAGVSQSPSNKVTEKGKDVELRCDPISGHTALYWYRQSLGQGLEFLIYFQGNSAPDKSGLPSDRFSAERTGGSVSTLTIQRTQQEDSAVYLCASSSWTGGSGETQYFGPGTRLLVL.

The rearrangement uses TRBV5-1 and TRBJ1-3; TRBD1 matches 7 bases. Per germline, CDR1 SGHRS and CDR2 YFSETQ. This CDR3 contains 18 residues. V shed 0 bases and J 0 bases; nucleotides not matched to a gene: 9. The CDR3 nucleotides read TGCGCCAGCAGCTTGGCGCTACTAACAGGGGCCTCTGGAAACACCATATATTTT. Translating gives CASSLALLTGASGNTIYF.

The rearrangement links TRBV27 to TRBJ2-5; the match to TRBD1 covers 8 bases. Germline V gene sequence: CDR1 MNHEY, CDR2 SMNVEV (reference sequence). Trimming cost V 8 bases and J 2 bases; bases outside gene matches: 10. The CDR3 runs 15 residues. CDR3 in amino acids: CASSYNGDRQETQYF. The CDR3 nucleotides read TGTGCCAGCTCCTACAATGGGGACAGGCAAGAGACCCAGTACTTC.

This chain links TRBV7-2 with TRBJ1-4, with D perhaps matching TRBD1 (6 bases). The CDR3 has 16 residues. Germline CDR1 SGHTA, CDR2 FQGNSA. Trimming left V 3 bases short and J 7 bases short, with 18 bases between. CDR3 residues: CASSLGAHLRSEKLFF. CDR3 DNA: TGTGCCAGCAGCTTGGGGGCCCATCTAAGGAGTGAAAAACTGTTTTTT.

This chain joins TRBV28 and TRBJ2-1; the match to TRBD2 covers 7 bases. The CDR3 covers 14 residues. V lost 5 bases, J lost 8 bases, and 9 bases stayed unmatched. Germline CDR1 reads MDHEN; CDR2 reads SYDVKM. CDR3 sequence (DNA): TGTGCCAGCAGTCGACAAACTAGCGAGGATGAGCAGTTCTTC. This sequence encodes CASSRQTSEDEQFF.

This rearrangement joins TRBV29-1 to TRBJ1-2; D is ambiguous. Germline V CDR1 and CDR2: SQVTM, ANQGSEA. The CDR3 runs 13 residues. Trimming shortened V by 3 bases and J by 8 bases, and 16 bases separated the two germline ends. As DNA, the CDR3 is TGCAGCGTTGATGGCTTACATCCCCAGGGCTACACCTTC. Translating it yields CSVDGLHPQGYTF.

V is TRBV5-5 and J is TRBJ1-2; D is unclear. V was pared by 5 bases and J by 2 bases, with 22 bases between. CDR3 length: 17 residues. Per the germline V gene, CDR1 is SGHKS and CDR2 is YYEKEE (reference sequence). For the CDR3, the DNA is TGTGCCAGCAGGCTCTTGGTGGCTAGGAAGGAAAACTATGGCTACACCTTC. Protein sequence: CASRLLVARKENYGYTF.